The source of this T cell receptor (beta chain) is a study of identical twins listed by TCRdb under 2016. About the investigation overall: To test whether fetal clonotypes persist, this study deep-sequenced TCR alpha and beta repertoires from monozygotic twins, from unrelated adults of various ages, and from cord blood. Replicate twin experiments were performed at different times using different library preparation protocols to rule out contamination.

Only healthy Caucasian donors were included. Library preparation employed 5' RACE. The sample was run on an Illumina HiSeq 2000. Template switching introduced a universal primer binding site; the final cDNA contained a unique molecular identifier, enabling accurate counting of TCR cDNA molecules. Specific primers in the conserved constant-segment region were used to synthesize first-strand cDNA for TCR alpha and beta chains. Each cDNA library was double barcoded, with a SMART-Mk sample barcode plus Illumina barcodes, to control for contamination. TruSeq adapter sequences along with Illumina sample barcodes were introduced in two successive PCR steps. The Illumina HiSeq platform was used with custom primers to sequence TCR alpha and beta cDNA libraries. The authors' analysis ran thus. Unique molecular identifiers were extracted from raw reads with MiGEC, and CDR3 positions were determined with MiXCR. Recombination models were inferred per individual with the repgenHMM and IGoR tools using an EM algorithm. Shared clonotype analysis was performed with the tcR package in R, normalizing sharing by the product of cloneset sizes. To study raw recombination free of thymic and clonal selection effects, out-of-frame nonproductive sequences were analyzed. TCRdb handled the public reads itself, with Q25 trimming in fastp and clone calling in MiXCR, and kept productive beta chains. Each CDR3 protein appears once, grouped with its most common genes and DNA. The V and J calls come from TCRdb's annotation, not from the publication. This sample has more than 1.5 million distinct CDR3 sequences in its table, and around 33% of those were observed once. Under 0.35% of the sample is held by the ten biggest clonotypes.

The full study reports these points: Compared with coincidental sharing between unrelated individuals, an excess of low generation-probability sequences was observed among out-of-frame TCR alpha sequences shared between twins. Invariant T cells such as MAIT and iNKT could partly confound zero-insertion analyses, though diverse VJ usage argued against this for most clonotypes. Excess twin sharing in beta out-of-frame sequences was weaker because fewer shared sequences lowered the signal-to-noise ratio. Because the same donors could not be followed over many years, the conclusions depended on cross-sectional statistical analysis. In monozygotic twins, recombination models systematically underestimated out-of-frame TCR alpha sharing, but the models matched the sharing seen between unrelated individuals. Fewer insertions were carried by abundant cord blood beta clonotypes; a weaker similar trend was observed in young adult naive repertoires, while no such trend was observed in memory repertoires.

The germline V gene encodes CDR1 SNHLY and CDR2 FYNNEI. The CDR3 numbers 13 residues from cysteine through phenylalanine. Only CDR3 DNA remains: 39 bases, in frame from the first base. Between the V and J ends, shortened by 7 bases and 5 bases respectively, the junction contains 14 bases. With regard to this clonotype: Its antigen specificity is not known. Per-base quality was not reported, and no clone a single base away is much larger than it.

This clonotype originated in a newborn girl in good health. The sequence joins TRBV2 to TRBJ2-5; the D gene cannot be named for sure. Sequenced input: cord blood. DNA sequence: TGTGCCAGCAACGGGTTAGGTTGGGAGACCCAGTACTTC. Translated, this gives CASNGLGWETQYF.